This passage covers 9 T cell receptor beta chains from one sample sequenced in a study of T cell responses to AZD1222 COVID-19 vaccine. Data came from immunoSEQ multiplex PCR; TCRdb stores just in-frame clones and leaves some out. The sample holds approximately 150,000 clones, about 90% seen once. Sequenced here: peripheral blood, sampled 28 days after the second dose of the MenACWY control vaccine. The origin of the receptors is an adult who received the MenACWY meningococcal vaccine as a control.

About this clone: Other DNA sequences within the sample encode an identical CDR3. The chain is built from TRBV28 and TRBJ1-4; a possible D gene is TRBD1 (5 bases). Trimming pared 6 bases from V and 0 bases from J, leaving 11 bases between. The CDR3 totals 15 residues. Germline loops: CDR1 MDHEN, CDR2 SYDVKM. The CDR3 reads CASSSSGATNEKLFF. The CDR3 nucleotides read TGTGCCAGCAGCTCTTCGGGGGCAACTAATGAAAAACTGTTTTTT.

This sequence joins TRBV28 and TRBJ2-7, with 7 bases aligning to TRBD2. CDR1 and CDR2 (germline): MDHEN, SYDVKM. V gave up 6 bases and J gave up 9 bases; unmatched junction bases: 17. The CDR3 runs to 15 residues. CDR3 residues: CASSPPGGPNRGQYF. In DNA, the CDR3 is TGTGCCAGCAGCCCCCCGGGGGGACCCAATCGAGGGCAGTACTTC.

The rearrangement links TRBV7-8 to TRBJ2-5; the match to TRBD2 covers 15 bases. From germline, CDR1 is SGHVS and CDR2 FQNEAQ. CDR3 size: 15 residues. The V gene end was trimmed by 6 bases and the J gene end by 5 bases; junction bases not matched to a gene: 4. CDR3: CASRGTSGGFETQYF. The CDR3 bases are TGTGCCAGCAGGGGGACTAGCGGGGGGTTTGAGACCCAGTACTTC.

The chain carries TRBV11-2 and TRBJ2-7; the D call may be TRBD1 or TRBD2 (5 bases each). Trimming stripped 1 base from V and 3 bases from J, with 16 bases between. The length of the CDR3 is 16 residues. The germline CDR1 and CDR2 sequences are SGHAT and FQNNGV. The CDR3 DNA reads TGTGCCAGCAGCTTAGCCCGGGACCGCCGGAGCTACGAGCAGTACTTC. Its protein is CASSLARDRRSYEQYF.

The V gene is TRBV12-3 or TRBV12-4, the J gene TRBJ2-7; the match to TRBD2 covers 7 bases. J was trimmed by 6 bases and V by 3 bases; bases with no gene match: 5. The CDR3 extends over 13 amino acids. The CDR3 coding sequence is TGTGCCAGCAGTTTCGTGGCTAGCGGCGAGCAGTACTTC. This translates into CASSFVASGEQYF.

The rearrangement uses TRBV18 and TRBJ1-2; the D is unclear. The CDR3 is 16 residues long. Germline lookup yields CDR1 KGHSH and CDR2 LQKENI. The V end lost 4 bases, the J end lost 6 bases, and 21 bases lay between the germline ends. For the CDR3, the DNA is TGTGCCAGCTCACGCCCCCCCTTTGTGGGTGGGGATGGCTACACCTTC. This translates into CASSRPPFVGGDGYTF.

The J gene is TRBJ1-1, the V gene TRBV2; 7 bases map to TRBD1. CDR1 and CDR2 (germline): SNHLY, FYNNEI. V was clipped by 4 bases and J by 3 bases; unmatched bases: 5. The CDR3 loop spans 14 amino acids. In nucleotides, the CDR3 is TGTGCCAGCAGTGTGGAAGGGGGCTACACTGAAGCTTTCTTT. Protein sequence: CASSVEGGYTEAFF.

This rearrangement joins TRBV4-3 to TRBJ2-1, with D perhaps matching TRBD1 or TRBD2 (5 bases each). V lost 4 bases and J 9 bases, leaving 19 bases between the germline ends. Germline V CDR1 and CDR2: LGHNA, YSLEER. The CDR3 extends over 15 amino acids. CDR3 sequence (DNA): TGCGCCAGCAGCCCTCGGCTAGGGGAGTTAGGTGAGCAGTTCTTC. Its translation is CASSPRLGELGEQFF.

This chain joins TRBV15 and TRBJ1-1; D may be TRBD1 (5 bases). There are 15 residues in the CDR3. V was cut by 0 bases and J by 5 bases, with 13 bases left in between. CDR1 and CDR2 (germline): LNHNV, YYDKDF (reference sequence). CDR3 coding DNA: TGTGCCACCAGCAGAGATCTGGCAGGGAGTACTGAAGCTTTCTTT. Protein sequence: CATSRDLAGSTEAFF.